This TCR beta chain was recovered during a study of blood T cell repertoires in COVID-19. Across the whole study: Sources were T cells, B-cell-depleted T cells, or PBMCs; the material itself was cDNA or gDNA.

The CDR3 is made up of 19 amino acids. V lost 5 bases, J lost 4 bases, and 15 bases stayed unmatched. Germline assignment: CDR1 SGHVS and CDR2 FNYEAQ. This clone showed up just once. Assay used: immunoSEQ multiplex PCR; TCRdb lists only in-frame clones, some missing. This table has hundreds of thousands of clones, about 83% appearing once. This TCR was recovered from a woman between 50 and 59 years old who had been exposed to COVID-19. The rearrangement uses TRBV7-6 and TRBJ2-1; 12 nucleotides align to TRBD2. The source material was PBMCs or T cells enriched from blood (not recorded which). The CDR3 sequence is CASSPQTSGGVGLYNEQFF. The CDR3 DNA follows: TGTGCCAGCAGCCCCCAGACTAGCGGGGGAGTAGGGTTGTACAATGAGCAGTTCTTC.